The 2 T cell receptor beta chains below were found in one sample sequenced in a study of blood T cell repertoires in COVID-19. Profiling relied on immunoSEQ multiplex PCR, and the TCRdb table lists in-frame clones only, not all of them. Altogether under 200,000 clones are present, 87% being singletons, with the ten largest covering under 25%. The sample taken for sequencing was peripheral blood. These receptors were taken from a man in his sixties with active or convalescent COVID-19.

In DNA form, the CDR3 reads TGTGCCAGCACCCTCGGTCGTCGCTTAAGCAATCAGCCCCAGCATTTT. Protein: CASTLGRRLSNQPQHF. This chain connects TRBV5-8 to TRBJ1-5; D not certain. Germline V gene sequence: CDR1 SGHTS, CDR2 YDEGEE. The CDR3 consists of 16 residues. Trimming removed 6 bases from V and 1 base from J, with 17 bases in between.

The chain uses TRBV5-1 and TRBJ1-6; 8 bases line up with TRBD1. The CDR3 runs to 15 residues. With 5 bases clipped from V and 7 bases from J, the junction kept 8 bases outside the gene matches. The germline V gene has CDR1 SGHRS and CDR2 YFSETQ. This CDR3 is CASRQTGDGNSPLHF. CDR3 coding DNA: TGCGCCAGCAGACAGACAGGGGATGGGAATTCACCCCTCCACTTT.